The rows below give T cell receptor beta chains drawn from one sample of a study of metastatic and nonmetastatic thyroid tumors. TCRdb reprocessed the PCR reads via MiXCR. The sample carries 36,000 or so clones, about 32% recorded once. The sequencing sample was made of tumor tissue. All receptors derive from a female donor with papillary thyroid cancer or a benign thyroid nodule (not recorded which). Some clones in this sample may be carry-over from other donors' samples. Each CDR3 is given with its conserved first and last residue. A D gene is named only where the DNA matches it firmly. Size is stated for part of the rows, as once, few or many counts, or as a class when the clone is expanded.

J | V | D | size | CDR3 | DNA
TRBJ2-7 | TRBV6-1 | - | - | CASTPTGGIGGEQYF | TGTGCCAGCACCCCAACCGGAGGGATTGGCGGCGAGCAGTACTTC
TRBJ2-7 | TRBV5-1 | TRBD2 | few | CASSLEMASGGYEQYF | TGCGCCAGCAGCTTGGAAATGGCTAGCGGGGGGTACGAGCAGTACTTC
TRBJ1-5 | TRBV4-1 | - | - | CASSSVQGIGNQPQHF | TGCGCCAGCAGTTCCGTACAGGGAATCGGCAATCAGCCCCAGCATTTT
TRBJ2-5 | TRBV11-3 | - | - | CASTSDGGGTQYF | TGTGCCAGCACCTCGGACGGGGGAGGGACCCAGTACTTC
TRBJ2-7 | TRBV4-1 | - | - | CASSQERTANYEQYF | TGCGCCAGCAGCCAAGAAAGGACAGCAAACTACGAGCAGTACTTC
TRBJ2-7 | TRBV27 | - | few | CASSLSTASYEQYF | TGTGCCAGCAGTTTATCGACAGCCTCCTACGAGCAGTACTTC
TRBJ2-1 | TRBV6-4 | TRBD2 | few | CASSDSAGGDYNEQFF | TGTGCCAGCAGTGACTCAGCGGGGGGCGACTACAATGAGCAGTTCTTC
TRBJ1-1 | TRBV9 | TRBD1 | - | CASTSGGENTEAFF | TGTGCCAGCACCTCAGGGGGAGAGAACACTGAAGCTTTCTTT
TRBJ1-6 | TRBV6-1 | TRBD1 | - | CASSETGTGVNSPLHF | TGTGCCAGCAGTGAAACCGGGACAGGGGTTAATTCACCCCTCCACTTT
TRBJ1-2 | TRBV7-2 | - | - | CASSPNAGWIGYTF | TGTGCCAGCAGCCCTAACGCAGGGTGGATCGGCTACACCTTC
TRBJ2-7 | TRBV24-1 | TRBD1 | few | CATSDPGQGSHEQYF | TGTGCCACCAGTGACCCGGGACAGGGGTCGCACGAGCAGTACTTC
TRBJ2-7 | TRBV11-3 | - | few | CASSLLDNYEQYF | TGTGCCAGCAGCTTATTGGACAATTACGAGCAGTACTTC
TRBJ2-2 | TRBV18 | - | few | CASSPQGGNTGELFF | TGTGCCAGCTCACCACAGGGGGGGAACACCGGGGAGCTGTTTTTT
TRBJ1-2 | TRBV7-9 | - | - | CASSDRDGLYGYTF | TGTGCCAGCAGCGACAGAGACGGACTCTATGGCTACACCTTC
TRBJ2-2 | TRBV12-5 | - | few | CASGPNTGELFF | TGTGCTAGTGGTCCAAACACCGGGGAGCTGTTTTTT
TRBJ2-5 | TRBV20-1 | - | - | CSAREVASETQYF | TGCAGTGCTAGAGAGGTGGCTTCAGAGACCCAGTACTTC